This TCR beta chain was obtained from a study of T cells after yellow fever vaccination. Germline CDR1 is KGHSH and CDR2 is LQKENI. This CDR3 region has 15 residues. The germline V and J ends were trimmed by 2 bases and 2 bases, with 11 bases remaining between them. MiXCR was run by TCRdb on the 5' RACE reads, yielding one entry per CDR3 protein. Altogether around 610,000 distinct CDR3 sequences are present, approximately 13% being singletons, with the ten largest covering roughly an eighth. This rearrangement joins TRBV18 to TRBJ2-3; no definite D call. The material sequenced was PBMCs, taken on the day of the yellow fever booster vaccination. The TCR was taken from a young man who received the YFV17D yellow fever vaccine. DNA for the CDR3: TGTGCCAGCTCACCAACGCTGGGTACCACAGATACGCAGTATTTT. Translation: CASSPTLGTTDTQYF.